This T cell receptor (beta chain) comes out of a study of glioma-infiltrating T cells after dendritic cell vaccination (dated by TCRdb to 2016 to 2018). Broadly, across the study: Of the roughly 15 glioblastoma patients in the cohort, all drawn from Phase I and II dendritic cell vaccination trials, 9 were newly diagnosed and 6 had recurrent disease. Autologous tumor lysate-pulsed dendritic cell vaccination was administered to the patients between the early 2000s and the early 2010s. To make the vaccine, monocyte-derived dendritic cells were cultured for seven to eight days with IL-4 and GM-CSF and then pulsed overnight with autologous tumor lysate. Each patient got three intradermal injections of the dendritic cell vaccine, spaced at biweekly intervals, in the arm below the axilla. In glioblastoma patients vaccinated with dendritic cells, deep sequencing of TCR beta CDR3 regions served to measure tumor-infiltrating lymphocyte content and to compare repertoires between tumor and blood. Survival after dendritic cell vaccination was correlated with TCR sequencing metrics, including TIL content and tumor-blood repertoire overlap.

The immunoSEQ assay amplified TCRB CDR3 regions from 1.5 to 2.5 micrograms of genomic DNA, or from all available DNA when less than that amount was available. Multiplex PCR used 60 forward primers for TCR V beta segments and 13 reverse primers for J beta segments. To estimate the number of reads per starting template, synthetic control templates were added to each sample at limiting dilution. The Illumina HiSeq System generated 87 bp sequencing reads. The study's own analysis went as follows. PCR and sequencing errors were removed by a nearest neighbor algorithm that merged closely related sequences. TCR overlap was measured as the percentage of unique tumor TCR beta sequences that were also present in the peripheral blood of the same patient. In TCRdb, the immuneACCESS table is reduced to in-frame sequences with V and J assigned. These tables do not hold every clone; where another copy was compared, an unresolved V gene accounts for under half, and the others remain unexplained. The DNA was the basis for D and trimming; V, J and clone size are from that table. The table for this sample lists around 60,000 clones; roughly 86% of them were counted only once. The ten largest clones add up to under 14% of the sample.

Findings and caveats that apply to the study as a whole: No direct relationship between TCR clonality and survival was found, suggesting a diverse polyclonal response may matter. The TCR overlap response model with three groups was called speculative and said to need prospective validation. After dendritic cell vaccination, a higher estimated pretreatment TIL content predicted longer time to progression and overall survival. The cohort was small and heterogeneous, with few patients having full blood and tumor sets and even fewer initial-recurrent tumor pairs.

The sample's time point label, in plain terms: after dendritic cell vaccination, including at tumor progression/relapse. Patients were selected for having adequate residual fresh-frozen tumor tissue and more than two years of available survival data. Although molecular status otherwise differed among the glioblastoma patients, no patient had an isocitrate dehydrogenase mutation. PBMC were collected before vaccination, two weeks after the third vaccination, and at tumor progression when it occurred. The Qiagen DNeasy Blood extraction Kit was used for extraction of genomic DNA. This clone was counted a few times. The antigen this receptor binds is unknown. Per-base qualities were not stored, and no clone one base away is much larger. Inclusive of the bounding cysteine and phenylalanine, the CDR3 is 16 residues long. CDR3 DNA only is kept here, 48 bases in frame from base 1. V and J are truncated by 3 bases and 2 bases respectively, leaving an intervening sequence of 14 bases. In the germline V gene (reference sequence), CDR1 corresponds to MNHEY and CDR2 to SMNVEV.

The V and J genes are TRBV27 and TRBJ1-3; the D gene is unclear. Sequences were derived from blood, sampled after dendritic cell vaccination. The origin of this receptor is a human donor with glioblastoma. The CDR3 corresponds to CASSFGGVSAGNTIYF. The sequenced DNA: TGTGCCAGCAGTTTCGGCGGGGTTTCGGCTGGAAACACCATATATTTT.